The clone carrying this T cell receptor beta chain was seen more than once but under ten times. The gene names here belong to mouse. The CDR3 end is not reached by the read, which stops 1 residue before it; the germline J gene fills it in. The repertoire was sequenced with immunoSEQ multiplex PCR; TCRdb's copy has only in-frame clones and lacks some. The repertoire consists of about 4,500 clones, with about 41% occurring once and the leading ten covering 16%. The CDR3 is 15 residues long. From germline, CDR1 is SGHSN and CDR2 HYEKVE. With 2 bases clipped from V and 3 bases from J, the junction kept 0 bases outside the gene matches. Time point meaning: mouse harvest day 14 after allogeneic transplant. The graft held 10^6 splenic CD5+ T cells and 10^7 T-cell-depleted bone marrow cells. The sample is drawn from a study of tissue T cells after allogeneic stem cell transplantation.

The sequenced material came from gut tissue. This clonotype was obtained from a female BALB/c mouse given C57BL/6 T cells with graft-versus-host disease after an allogeneic hematopoietic cell transplant. The chain links TRBV12-1 to TRBJ1-4; 12 bases agree with TRBD1. The sequenced part of the CDR3 DNA is TGTGCCAGCTCTCGGGACAGGGGGCCCAACGAAAGATTATTT. Amino acid sequence: CASSRDRGPNERLF. The full CDR3 reads CASSRDRGPNERLFF.